Shown below are 20 T cell receptor beta chains from a single sample sequenced in a study of blood T cell repertoires in COVID-19. Sequencing used immunoSEQ multiplex PCR; TCRdb keeps in-frame clones, though not all of them. The sample includes roughly 130,000 clones, over 75% of them seen just once. Sequenced material: peripheral blood. All receptors come from a man between 35 and 55 years old with active or convalescent COVID-19.

This clone has just one count. CDR3 region: CASSLGAGSNQPQHF. The CDR3, as DNA: TGTGCCAGCAGCTTAGGAGCAGGGAGCAATCAGCCCCAGCATTTT. V is TRBV7-6 and J is TRBJ1-5, with D possibly being TRBD1 (5 bases). Germline V lookup: CDR1 SGHVS, CDR2 FNYEAQ. This CDR3 has 15 residues. Trimming shortened V by 1 base and J by 1 base, and 8 bases separated the two germline ends.

This chain joins TRBV3-1 (or the pseudogene TRBV3-2) and TRBJ2-5; 7 nucleotides line up with TRBD2. The CDR3 is 15 amino acids. Germline lookup yields CDR1 LGHDT and CDR2 YNNKEL (reference sequence). Trimming cost V 2 bases and J 3 bases; bases outside gene matches: 6. The CDR3 spells CASSQPGGVKETQYF. As DNA, the CDR3 is TGTGCCAGCAGCCAACCGGGGGGTGTTAAAGAGACCCAGTACTTC.

The chain has TRBV9 and TRBJ2-5; 8 positions match TRBD2. V shed 5 bases and J 1 base; nucleotides not matched to a gene: 10. Per germline, CDR1 SGDLS and CDR2 YYNGEE. The CDR3 has 16 residues. CDR3 DNA sequence: TGTGCCAGCAGAGAATCGAAACTAGCGGCCCAAGAGACCCAGTACTTC. It specifies CASRESKLAAQETQYF.

The chain has TRBV29-1 and TRBJ2-1, with 8 nucleotides matching TRBD2. The CDR3 sequence is 14 residues long. J gave up 0 bases and V 3 bases, and 1 base lay outside the gene matches. Germline-derived CDR1 and CDR2 are SQVTM and ANQGSEA. CDR3 sequence reads: CSVDGGGSYNEQFF. The DNA of the CDR3 is TGCAGCGTTGACGGGGGGGGCTCCTACAATGAGCAGTTCTTC.

The chain links TRBV3-1 (or the pseudogene TRBV3-2) to TRBJ2-3, with TRBD1 identical over 8 bases. The V and J ends lost 5 bases and 4 bases, in that order; junction bases with no gene match: 5. This CDR3 spans 14 amino acids. The germline V gene encodes CDR1 LGHDT and CDR2 YNNKEL (reference sequence). The CDR3 is CASSSQGAADTQYF. The CDR3 DNA follows: TGTGCCAGCAGCTCCCAGGGGGCGGCAGATACGCAGTATTTT.

For this clone: The sample holds other DNA sequences that translate to the same CDR3. This chain connects TRBV6-5 to TRBJ1-2; 11 bases map to TRBD1. Looked up from germline, CDR1 is MNHEY and CDR2 is SVGAGI. CDR3 length equals 14 residues. V was pared by 6 bases and J by 1 base, with 1 base of the junction left unmatched. The CDR3 DNA is TGTGCCAGCAGGGGGACAGGGGGTAACTATGGCTACACCTTC. Protein sequence: CASRGTGGNYGYTF.

The V gene is TRBV9, the J gene TRBJ1-6; D remains unclear. V was clipped by 0 bases and J by 8 bases, with 9 bases between them. This CDR3 contains 14 residues. Germline loops: CDR1 SGDLS, CDR2 YYNGEE. This CDR3 is CASSVGPADSPLHF. CDR3 nucleotides: TGTGCCAGCAGCGTAGGACCGGCGGATTCACCCCTCCACTTT.

This chain uses TRBV7-9 with TRBJ2-3, with 13 positions matching TRBD2. V gave up 3 bases and J gave up 6 bases; unmatched junction bases: 6. This CDR3 has 16 residues. Looked up from germline, CDR1 is SEHNR and CDR2 is FQNEAQ (reference sequence). CDR3 protein: CASSFGLAGEGDTQYF. CDR3 sequence (DNA): TGTGCCAGCAGCTTTGGACTAGCGGGGGAAGGGGATACGCAGTATTTT.

This clone appeared once. CDR3 sequence (DNA): TGTGCCAGTAGTATTATTGGACAGGGGGCTGGCAGCAATCAGCCCCAGCATTTT. It translates to CASSIIGQGAGSNQPQHF. This rearrangement joins TRBV19 to TRBJ1-5, with 11 bases identical to TRBD1. CDR3 length: 18 residues. V dropped 3 bases and J dropped 1; count of bases not matched to a gene: 8. Germline loops: CDR1 LNHDA, CDR2 SQIVND (reference sequence).

The V and J genes are TRBV10-3 and TRBJ1-5; perhaps TRBD1 as D (5 bases). The CDR3 has 16 amino acids. Germline V gene lookup returns CDR1 ENHRY and CDR2 SYGVKD. V was cut by 4 bases and J by 7 bases, with 20 bases left in between. The CDR3 DNA follows: TGTGCCATCAGTGCGGGGTCTGGGGGGGGTAGGCAGCCCCAGCATTTT. It codes for CAISAGSGGGRQPQHF.

The rearrangement links TRBV11-2 to TRBJ1-5; D is possibly TRBD1 (5 bases). The CDR3 is 13 amino acids. Germline V gene sequence: CDR1 SGHAT, CDR2 FQNNGV. Trimming took 3 bases from V and 7 from J, leaving 10 bases between them. This CDR3 reads CASSFGRGQPQHF. The CDR3 DNA sequence: TGTGCCAGCAGCTTCGGGAGGGGCCAGCCCCAGCATTTT.

This clone appeared a few times. The genes are TRBV10-3 and TRBJ2-5; a weak D match, TRBD2 (5 bases). The CDR3 is 13 residues long. Germline V gene sequence: CDR1 ENHRY, CDR2 SYGVKD. V shed 6 bases and J shed 5 bases, with 13 bases lying between them. DNA for the CDR3: TGTGCCATCAGGTGGGCGGGTTCGGAGACCCAGTACTTC. Translation: CAIRWAGSETQYF.

The CDR3 loop is CASSQGGGNTGELFF. The CDR3 DNA sequence: TGCGCCAGCAGCCAGGGAGGGGGGAACACCGGGGAGCTGTTTTTT. The chain is built from TRBV4-3 and TRBJ2-2, with D maybe TRBD2 (7 bases). CDR3 size: 15 residues. With 3 bases removed from V and 1 base from J, the gap between germline ends came to 9 bases. Germline CDR1 is LGHNA and CDR2 is YSLEER.

J is TRBJ1-6 and V is TRBV5-1; D is unresolved. From germline, CDR1 is SGHRS and CDR2 YFSETQ. There are 14 residues in the CDR3. Trimming removed 1 base from V and 5 bases from J, with 7 bases in between. The CDR3 DNA follows: TGCGCCAGCAGCTTGAAAGGAGATAATTCACCCCTCCACTTT. As protein: CASSLKGDNSPLHF.

The chain couples TRBV3-1 (or the pseudogene TRBV3-2) to TRBJ1-3, with D perhaps matching TRBD1 (5 bases). Trimming removed 1 base from V and 2 bases from J, with 9 bases in between. In germline, CDR1 is LGHDT, CDR2 YNNKEL (reference sequence). The CDR3 totals 15 residues. The CDR3 loop reads CASSQGGAAGNTIYF. CDR3 in DNA: TGTGCCAGCAGCCAAGGGGGCGCGGCTGGAAACACCATATATTTT.

CDR3 nucleotides: TGTGCCGGTGATATAACTAGGTACGAGCAGTACTTC. Amino acid sequence: CAGDITRYEQYF. This sequence joins TRBV7-6 and TRBJ2-7; tentative D call: TRBD2 (5 bases). Germline lookup yields CDR1 SGHVS and CDR2 FNYEAQ. V was trimmed by 11 bases and J by 4 bases, leaving 15 bases between them. CDR3 length: 12 residues.

The chain carries TRBV4-3 and TRBJ1-5; D gene ambiguous. The CDR3 length is 13 residues. The ends were cut back, 1 base at V and 2 bases at J, with 3 bases in the middle. Per germline, CDR1 LGHNA and CDR2 YSLEER. The CDR3 loop is CASSQAGNQPQHF. The CDR3 coding sequence is TGCGCCAGCAGCCAAGCCGGCAATCAGCCCCAGCATTTT.

CDR3 loop: CASSKGQGATNEKLFF. The CDR3 DNA reads as TGTGCCAGTAGTAAAGGACAGGGGGCAACTAATGAAAAACTGTTTTTT. The V gene is TRBV19, the J gene TRBJ1-4; TRBD1 aligns across 10 bases. From germline, CDR1 is LNHDA and CDR2 SQIVND (reference sequence). V was clipped by 4 bases and J by 0 bases; unmatched bases: 2. This CDR3 has 16 residues.

The genes are TRBV10-3 and TRBJ1-6, with TRBD1 identical over 8 bases. This CDR3 spans 16 amino acids. The V and J ends lost 7 bases and 5 bases, in that order; junction bases with no gene match: 10. The germline V gene encodes CDR1 ENHRY and CDR2 SYGVKD. CDR3 sequence: CAIKKGQASDNSPLHF. CDR3 DNA: TGTGCCATCAAAAAGGGACAGGCATCCGATAATTCACCCCTCCACTTT.

V gene TRBV3-1 (or the pseudogene TRBV3-2) combines with J gene TRBJ2-6, with D uncertain. Germline CDR1 and CDR2: LGHDT and YNNKEL (reference sequence). V was clipped by 3 bases and J by 1 base, with 4 bases between them. This CDR3 contains 14 residues. The CDR3 DNA sequence: TGTGCCAGCAGCCAGAGGTCTGGGGCCAACGTCCTGACTTTC. It translates to CASSQRSGANVLTF.